Shown below are 14 T cell receptor beta chains from a single sample sequenced in a study of T cells in localized non-small cell lung cancer. This table comes from immunoSEQ multiplex PCR, and its TCRdb copy is limited to in-frame clones, with some not included. The table shows 2,100 or so clones, with about a sixth occurring only once. Source: normal lung tissue next to the tumor, taken before any cancer treatment. The origin of the receptors is a male donor at least 60 years old with stage I non-small cell lung cancer.

By share, this clone counts as medium-sized. J is TRBJ2-2 and V is TRBV11-3; D might be TRBD2 (5 bases). Trimming cost V 5 bases and J 5 bases, with 27 bases left between them. Germline CDR1 and CDR2: SGHNT and YENEEA. The CDR3 is 19 amino acids. The CDR3 nucleotides are TGTGCCAGCAGCCCAACTGCTACCTCAGGAGGAATCGGGACCGGGGAGCTGTTTTTT. Amino acid sequence: CASSPTATSGGIGTGELFF.

The sample holds many counts of this clone. CDR3 sequence: CASSLGQNYGYTF. CDR3 bases: TGTGCCAGCAGCTTAGGGCAGAACTATGGCTACACCTTC. This sequence joins TRBV7-2 and TRBJ1-2; D gene ambiguous. CDR3 length: 13 amino acids. V lost 1 base and J 2 bases, leaving 5 bases between the germline ends. In germline, CDR1 is SGHTA, CDR2 FQGNSA.

This clone was found a few times. The chain employs TRBV11-3 and TRBJ2-1, with 14 bases aligning to TRBD2. Germline values: CDR1 SGHNT, CDR2 YENEEA. V shed 5 bases, J shed 9 bases, and the junction held 12 bases outside the gene matches. The CDR3 has 17 amino acids. DNA for the CDR3: TGTGCCAGCAGCCCCGTCCCGACTAGCGGGGGGGCAGGTGAGCAGTTCTTC. This sequence encodes CASSPVPTSGGAGEQFF.

The CDR3 region is CASSPSVQGTEAFF. CDR3 DNA: TGCGCCAGCAGCCCCTCTGTTCAGGGCACTGAAGCTTTCTTT. The chain links TRBV5-1 to TRBJ1-1, with a weak D call TRBD1 (5 bases). This CDR3 has 14 residues. V was pared by 4 bases and J by 4 bases, with 14 bases between. CDR1 is SGHRS, CDR2 YFSETQ, per germline.

The chain combines TRBV18 with TRBJ2-5; a possible D gene is TRBD2 (5 bases). The germline gives CDR1 KGHSH, CDR2 LQKENI. This CDR3 has 13 residues. V gave up 6 bases and J gave up 0 bases, with 8 bases separating them. In DNA, the CDR3 is TGTGCCAGCTCGACGGGGTACCAAGAGACCCAGTACTTC. Translating it yields CASSTGYQETQYF. Supplemented by reference TRBV18 and TRBJ2-5, the full variable domain reads NAGVMQNPRHLVRRRGQEARLRCSPMKGHSHVYWYRQLPEEGLKFMVYLQKENIIDESGMPKERFSAEFPKEGPSILRIQQVVRGDSAAYFCASSTGYQETQYFGPGTRLLVL.

This clone has a handful of counts. The DNA for the CDR3 is TGTGCCAGCAGTTTACAAGCGGGGGGGCTCTACGAGCAGTACTTC. Its translation is CASSLQAGGLYEQYF. V is TRBV11-3 and J is TRBJ2-7; 10 nucleotides match TRBD2. J was trimmed by 3 bases and V by 6 bases; bases with no gene match: 8. The germline gives CDR1 SGHNT, CDR2 YENEEA. CDR3 length equals 15 residues. The entire variable domain, with the rest obtained from reference TRBV11-3 and TRBJ2-7, is as follows: EAGVVQSPRYKIIEKKQPVAFWCNPISGHNTLYWYLQNLGQGPELLIRYENEEAVDDSQLPKDRFSAERLKGVDSTLKIQPAELGDSAVYLCASSLQAGGLYEQYFGPGTRLTVT.

The chain combines TRBV11-3 with TRBJ2-1; 10 nucleotides match TRBD2. Trimming removed 3 bases from V and 7 bases from J; junction bases left unmatched: 9. In germline, CDR1 is SGHNT, CDR2 YENEEA. This CDR3 is built from 16 residues. CDR3 loop: CASSLTSGYRVNEQFF. In DNA, the CDR3 is TGTGCCAGCAGCTTGACTAGCGGGTATCGTGTAAATGAGCAGTTCTTC.

The rearrangement links TRBV19 to TRBJ1-5, with 9 positions matching TRBD1. J gave up 0 bases and V 7 bases, and 10 bases lay outside the gene matches. CDR1 LNHDA and CDR2 SQIVND come from the germline V gene (reference sequence). This CDR3 region has 17 residues. CDR3: CASTPGQGYDSNQPQHF. The DNA of the CDR3 is TGTGCCAGTACCCCGGGACAGGGCTACGATAGCAATCAGCCCCAGCATTTT.

This clone has only a few counts. This chain connects TRBV6-8 to TRBJ2-5; 8 bases align to TRBD1. Looked up from germline, CDR1 is MNHGY and CDR2 is SAAAGT. V gave up 2 bases and J gave up 5 bases; unmatched junction bases: 4. CDR3 length: 14 amino acids. In nucleotides, the CDR3 is TGTGCCAGCAGTTACCGACAGGGGAGGGAGACCCAGTACTTC. Encoded protein: CASSYRQGRETQYF.

The chain links TRBV19 to TRBJ1-1, with 8 bases matching TRBD1. Germline V gives CDR1 LNHDA, CDR2 SQIVND (reference sequence). V lost 5 bases, J lost 6 bases, and 8 bases stayed unmatched. The CDR3 loop spans 14 amino acids. The CDR3 loop reads CASSPGQGWSEAFF. CDR3 DNA sequence: TGTGCCAGTAGTCCAGGACAGGGATGGTCTGAAGCTTTCTTT.

This clone was counted many times. The CDR3 protein is CASSPRTGGGQPQHF. Written as DNA, the CDR3 is TGTGCCAGCAGCCCCCGGACAGGGGGGGGGCAGCCCCAGCATTTT. V is TRBV11-3 and J is TRBJ1-5; 10 bases are a match to TRBD1. The trim removed 5 bases at V and 7 bases at J, leaving 8 bases unmatched. Germline V gene sequence: CDR1 SGHNT, CDR2 YENEEA. The CDR3 is 15 amino acids.

The rearrangement joins TRBV29-1 to TRBJ1-1, with D maybe TRBD1 (5 bases). CDR1 SQVTM and CDR2 ANQGSEA come from the germline V gene. V was trimmed by 7 bases and J by 0 bases, leaving 12 bases between them. The CDR3 totals 13 residues. The CDR3 sequence is CSATDIMNTEAFF. The CDR3 nucleotides read TGCAGCGCCACGGACATAATGAACACTGAAGCTTTCTTT.

There are a few counts of this clone. The chain has TRBV6-8 and TRBJ2-3; D is uncertain. Germline V gene sequence: CDR1 MNHGY, CDR2 SAAAGT. This CDR3 spans 12 amino acids. Trimming cost V 2 bases and J 6 bases, with 6 bases left between them. The CDR3 sequence: CASSYRFDTQYF. CDR3 sequence (DNA): TGTGCCAGCAGTTACCGGTTTGATACGCAGTATTTT.

This clone is judged large. Other DNA sequences from this sample encode an identical CDR3 as well. This rearrangement joins TRBV6-8 to TRBJ1-1, with TRBD1 identical over 7 bases. The CDR3 covers 15 residues. CDR1 and CDR2 from the germline V gene are MNHGY and SAAAGT. The junction had 1 base not matched to a gene; V was cut back by 0 bases and J by 0 bases. CDR3 region: CASSYSGTVNTEAFF. CDR3 DNA sequence: TGTGCCAGCAGTTACTCTGGGACAGTGAACACTGAAGCTTTCTTT.